This T cell receptor beta chain comes out of a study of blood T cell repertoires in COVID-19. On the study more broadly: COVID-19 samples collected from the United States, Italy and Spain covered acute and convalescent phases.

In terms of age and location, participants ranged from roughly 18 to 90 years and lived in about two dozen US areas. Self-reported history from a screening survey and questionnaire set each donor's cohort. Authors' data handling: Scientists estimated how many nucleated cells there were by amplifying reference gene primers. Profiling relied on immunoSEQ multiplex PCR, and the TCRdb table lists in-frame clones only, not all of them. The V and J calls and clone size are taken from that table; D and trimming were inferred from the DNA. The table includes a few hundred thousand clones, approximately 83% detected once. The CDR3 is 14 amino acids. Per germline, CDR1 MNHEY and CDR2 SVGEGT. Trimming took 3 bases from V and 3 from J, leaving 9 bases between them.

Material: PBMCs or T cells enriched from blood (not recorded which). This TCR derives from a woman aged 40 to 50 with acute COVID-19. The V gene is TRBV6-2 or TRBV6-3, the J gene TRBJ1-5; possibly TRBD1 for D (5 bases). CDR3 DNA sequence: TGTGCCAGCAGTTATCGACAGAACAATCAGCCCCAGCATTTT. It specifies CASSYRQNNQPQHF.